The 11 T cell receptor beta chains reported below all come from one sample, sequenced in a study of response to subunit inactivated influenza vaccine. Each CDR3 protein gets one entry after TCRdb re-called the RT-PCR reads with MiXCR. The sample contains about 650,000 distinct CDR3 sequences, roughly 15% of which appear only once. The sequenced sample was PBMCs from blood, obtained 14 to 15 days before vaccination. The receptor set was obtained from a man between 45 and 60 years old who received an inactivated influenza vaccine.

The rearrangement links TRBV14 to TRBJ2-7; D uncertain. Germline loops: CDR1 SGHDN, CDR2 FVKESK. Trimming took off 0 bases at V and 0 bases at J, with 15 bases between the two ends. This CDR3 region has 17 residues. CDR3 loop: CASSQDRLNLSSYEQYF. The CDR3 DNA is TGTGCCAGCAGCCAAGATCGCCTTAACCTGAGCTCCTACGAGCAGTACTTC.

The chain joins TRBV15 to TRBJ1-4; D gene uncertain. CDR1 and CDR2 (germline): LNHNV, YYDKDF (reference sequence). Trimming pared 0 bases from V and 8 bases from J, leaving 22 bases between. The CDR3 contains 18 residues. DNA for the CDR3: TGTGCCACCAGCAGAGATCTAGGACCTAGGAGGTTGGGAGAAAAACTGTTTTTT. This codes for CATSRDLGPRRLGEKLFF.

The chain employs TRBV12-3 or TRBV12-4 and TRBJ2-1; TRBD2 matches 7 bases. V trimming: 6 bases; J trimming: 3 bases; junction bases outside the gene matches: 8. This CDR3 is 15 amino acids long. Written as DNA, the CDR3 is TGTGCCAGCAGAACAGGACTAGTCATCTACAATGAGCAGTTCTTC. Translated: CASRTGLVIYNEQFF.

V is TRBV11-2 and J is TRBJ2-3; D uncertain. The length of the CDR3 is 14 residues. Per the germline V gene, CDR1 is SGHAT and CDR2 is FQNNGV. Trimming pared 5 bases from V and 4 bases from J, leaving 13 bases between. CDR3 in amino acids: CASSPHRMSDTQYF. The CDR3 DNA follows: TGTGCCAGCAGCCCTCACAGAATGTCAGATACGCAGTATTTT.

This chain uses TRBV27 with TRBJ2-5; 7 nucleotides line up with TRBD2. V lost 6 bases, J lost 1 base, and 14 bases stayed unmatched. Germline V CDR1 and CDR2: MNHEY, SMNVEV (reference sequence). The CDR3 contains 17 residues. CDR3 region: CASRPNSGTAFQETQYF. The CDR3 DNA is TGTGCCAGCAGACCTAACAGCGGGACCGCATTCCAAGAGACCCAGTACTTC.

This clonotype has a handful of counts. The chain carries TRBV5-1 and TRBJ1-6; D ambiguous. CDR3 length: 14 residues. Per germline, CDR1 SGHRS and CDR2 YFSETQ. V lost 5 bases, J lost 9 bases, and 15 bases lay in between. Here the CDR3 reads CASRADSSGSPLHF. DNA for the CDR3: TGCGCCAGCAGGGCGGACTCCAGTGGTTCACCCCTCCACTTT.

The gene calls are TRBV20-1 and TRBJ2-3; TRBD2 agrees at 11 bases. CDR1 and CDR2 (germline): DFQATT, SNEGSKA (reference sequence). This CDR3 is 15 amino acids long. The V and J ends lost 0 bases and 6 bases, in that order; junction bases with no gene match: 5. CDR3 sequence: CSARDSSGRSDTQYF. In DNA form, the CDR3 reads TGCAGTGCTAGAGATTCTAGCGGGAGGTCGGATACGCAGTATTTT.

This clonotype was observed a few times. This chain joins TRBV15 and TRBJ2-1; 9 bases agree with TRBD1. This CDR3 contains 15 residues. The V and J ends lost 4 bases and 4 bases, in that order; junction bases with no gene match: 5. CDR1 is LNHNV, CDR2 YYDKDF, per germline (reference sequence). The CDR3 protein is CATSTQGAGYNEQFF. CDR3 coding DNA: TGTGCCACCAGCACACAGGGGGCGGGGTACAATGAGCAGTTCTTC.

Only a few counts were recorded for this clonotype. The chain couples TRBV20-1 to TRBJ2-7, with 10 bases identical to TRBD1. This CDR3 is built from 14 residues. V dropped 5 bases and J dropped 5; count of bases not matched to a gene: 9. Germline V lookup: CDR1 DFQATT, CDR2 SNEGSKA (reference sequence). CDR3 sequence (DNA): TGCAGTGCTGATTCTGACAGGGGGCTAAACGAGCAGTACTTC. Its protein is CSADSDRGLNEQYF.

J is TRBJ2-1 and V is TRBV28, with 10 bases fitting TRBD2. V lost 10 bases and J lost 8; bases outside the gene matches: 20. There are 17 residues in the CDR3. In germline, CDR1 is MDHEN, CDR2 SYDVKM. The chain's CDR3 is CAIGLTERTSGRDEQFF. The CDR3 nucleotides read TGTGCCATCGGCTTGACCGAGCGGACTAGCGGTAGGGATGAGCAGTTCTTC.

The chain employs TRBV5-6 and TRBJ2-1; D unclear. Per the germline V gene, CDR1 is SGHDT and CDR2 is YYEEEE. Trimming shortened V by 3 bases and J by 3 bases, and 13 bases separated the two germline ends. The CDR3 consists of 15 residues. As DNA, the CDR3 is TGTGCCAGCAGCTCCTTAGTTATTAGCTACAATGAGCAGTTCTTC. This gives the protein CASSSLVISYNEQFF.